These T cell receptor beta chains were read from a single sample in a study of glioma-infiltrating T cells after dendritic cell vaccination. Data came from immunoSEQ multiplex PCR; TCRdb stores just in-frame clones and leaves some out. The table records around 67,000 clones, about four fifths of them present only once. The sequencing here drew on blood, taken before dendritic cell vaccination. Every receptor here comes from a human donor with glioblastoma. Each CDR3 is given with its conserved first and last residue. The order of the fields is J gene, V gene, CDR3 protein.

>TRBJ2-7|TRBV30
CAWSVGLAGMYEQYF
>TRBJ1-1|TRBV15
CATSREIRDSTEAFF
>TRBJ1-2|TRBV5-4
CASSPFRDSIGGYTF
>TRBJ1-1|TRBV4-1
CASSQDQGPIRRAFF
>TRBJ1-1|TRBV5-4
CASSFGQGDTEAFF
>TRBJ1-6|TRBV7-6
CASSSGQGDSPLHF
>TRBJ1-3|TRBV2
CASSGTEGNTIYF
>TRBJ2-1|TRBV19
CASKKRGDRDEQFF
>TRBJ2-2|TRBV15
CATSPGTGLTGELFF
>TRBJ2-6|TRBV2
CASSVRDSGANVLTF
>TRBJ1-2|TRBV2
CASRTTLDRVFNGYTF
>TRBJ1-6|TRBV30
CAWSEGTYNSPLHF
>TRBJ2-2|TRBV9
CASSVDSTGELFF
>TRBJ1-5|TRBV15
CATRRGAGQGLQPQHF
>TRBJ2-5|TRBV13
CASSQPQGPVETQYF
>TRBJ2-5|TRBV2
CASSARLAAETQYF
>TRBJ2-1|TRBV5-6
CASSQRLAGLNNNEQFF
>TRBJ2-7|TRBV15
CATSRDLGLLSYEQYF
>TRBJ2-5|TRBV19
CASGFAGGQETQYF
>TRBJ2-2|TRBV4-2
CASSQEGTGYIGELFF
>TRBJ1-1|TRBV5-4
CASSLPLDTEAFF
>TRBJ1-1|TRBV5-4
CASSLDPWTANTEAFF
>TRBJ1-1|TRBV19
CASRIGGGRTEAFF
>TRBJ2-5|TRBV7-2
CASSLAQGLPSETQYF
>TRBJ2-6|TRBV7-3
CASSLTGAGAPGAGANVLTF
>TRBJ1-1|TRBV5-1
CASSFSTGGNTEAFF
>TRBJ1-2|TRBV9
CASSVSPGGGYTF
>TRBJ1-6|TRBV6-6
CASSYIETEGSPLHF
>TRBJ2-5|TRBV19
CASSINRDWETQYF
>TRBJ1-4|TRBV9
CASSAMASSGEKLFF
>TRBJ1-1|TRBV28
CASSLGGKNTEAFF
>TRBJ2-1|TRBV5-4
CASSLNYNEEQFF
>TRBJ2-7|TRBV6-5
CASRRPGGNEQYF
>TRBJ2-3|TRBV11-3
CASSFRGQLQDTQYF
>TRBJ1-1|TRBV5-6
CASSLIQANTEAFF
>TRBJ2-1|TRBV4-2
CASSQGTGYNEQFF
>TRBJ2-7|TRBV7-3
CASSLQGEMSYEQYF
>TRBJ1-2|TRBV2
CASTPIVGSGYTF
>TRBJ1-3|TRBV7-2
CASSFYSVVSGNTIYF
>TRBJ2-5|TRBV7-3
CASSPGQGGQETQYF
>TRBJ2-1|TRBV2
CASTPTTGLTYNEQFF
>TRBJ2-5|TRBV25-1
CASRGGWGSSGETQYF
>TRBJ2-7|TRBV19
CASSIGSSGGPYEQYF